The clone carrying this TCR beta chain was observed a handful of times. Its antigen is not identified. Expressed TCRB transcripts were sequenced, since all the RNA that had been isolated was reverse transcribed. Clones were read by immunoSEQ multiplex PCR, and TCRdb kept only the in-frame ones, dropping some. Of roughly 290,000 clones in the sample, 14% to 15% were seen once. This sample is part of a study of beta chain features in type 1 diabetes. Sorting that relied on CD45RO/CCR7/CD25/CD127/CD95/CD27 yielded CD4+ naive, central memory, regulatory and stem cell-like memory cells. Each sorted fraction was over 95% pure. General study points: Researchers report that Type 1 diabetes patients had moderately but significantly shorter TCRB CDR3s across all four CD4+ subsets. In comparison with healthy donors, patients had naive, central memory and Treg TCRB repertoires that appeared more similar. Patients with type 1 diabetes carried fewer insertions and had more deletions at their VDJ junctions.

This CDR3 has 16 residues. Germline V gene data show CDR1 as SGDLS and CDR2 as YYNGEE. V was clipped by 0 bases and J by 4 bases; unmatched bases: 6. This sequence joins TRBV9 and TRBJ2-1; the match to TRBD2 covers 8 bases. The source material was naive CD4+ T cells from blood. The TCR sequence derives from a man younger than 35 with type 1 diabetes. The CDR3 nucleotides read TGTGCCAGCAGCGTAGTGGATAGCGGGGATTACAATGAGCAGTTCTTC. Its protein is CASSVVDSGDYNEQFF.